This T cell receptor beta chain appears in the sequencing data of a study of T cell responses to AZD1222 COVID-19 vaccine. Study summary: The study pooled second doses at about 4 or about 12 weeks.

About this clone itself: Its antigen is currently unknown.

Study-wide findings and caveats: Regions 160-218 and 743-854 dominated among vaccine-associated CD4 TCRs spanning spike. Seropositive at baseline were only a handful of AZD1222 recipients.

Using immunoSEQ multiplex PCR, the repertoire was profiled, and TCRdb retains in-frame clones only, with some absent. This repertoire shows approximately 140,000 clones, around 94% found once; its top ten account for about 1.3%. Germline V gene sequence: CDR1 MNHEY, CDR2 SMNVEV (reference sequence). The CDR3 has 16 amino acids. Trimming cost V 1 base and J 2 bases, with 13 bases left between them. The specimen was peripheral blood, collected on day 0 of AZD1222 vaccination. This sequence originates from an adult in good health. This chain uses TRBV27 with TRBJ2-3, with a tentative D call TRBD1 (6 bases). CDR3 nucleotide sequence: TGTGCCAGCAGTTTATACTACAGGGTTTTCACAGATACGCAGTATTTT. This translates into CASSLYYRVFTDTQYF.